Listed below are T cell receptor beta chains from one sample, sequenced in a study of blood T cell repertoires in COVID-19. Sequencing used immunoSEQ multiplex PCR; TCRdb keeps in-frame clones, though not all of them. The sample lists approximately 150,000 clones, approximately 89% seen once, with 1.7% in the top ten. The sample taken for sequencing was peripheral blood. The receptor source for this set is a woman between 50 and 59 years old with acute or convalescent COVID-19. CDR3s include the opening cysteine and the closing phenylalanine or tryptophan. Each record gives: D gene, V gene, J gene, clone size, CDR3 protein, CDR3 DNA. A D gene is named only where the DNA matches it firmly. Clone size, where shown, is once, few, many, or a class for clones that have expanded.

d_gene: TRBD1
v_gene: TRBV4-2
j_gene: TRBJ1-5
abundance: few
CDR3aa: CASSQDGQGLSNQPQHF
CDR3nt: TGTGCCAGCAGCCAGGATGGACAGGGTCTTAGCAATCAGCCCCAGCATTTT

d_gene: -
v_gene: TRBV7-2
j_gene: TRBJ1-3
abundance: -
CDR3aa: CASTPHMGGNTIYF
CDR3nt: TGTGCCAGCACCCCGCACATGGGCGGAAACACCATATATTTT

d_gene: -
v_gene: TRBV12-5
j_gene: TRBJ1-2
abundance: -
CDR3aa: CASGLVAGMVDGYTF
CDR3nt: TGTGCTAGTGGTTTGGTAGCGGGGATGGTCGATGGCTACACCTTC

d_gene: -
v_gene: TRBV19
j_gene: TRBJ1-1
abundance: few
CDR3aa: CASSPLRQEWYTEAFF
CDR3nt: TGTGCCAGTAGTCCCCTCAGACAGGAATGGTACACTGAAGCTTTCTTT

d_gene: TRBD2
v_gene: TRBV19
j_gene: TRBJ2-7
abundance: -
CDR3aa: CASSISSGTSYEQYF
CDR3nt: TGTGCCAGTAGTATCTCTAGCGGGACCTCCTACGAGCAGTACTTC

d_gene: -
v_gene: TRBV28
j_gene: TRBJ1-5
abundance: -
CDR3aa: CASSPPGQIGRNQPQHF
CDR3nt: TGTGCCAGCAGTCCTCCGGGACAAATAGGTCGGAATCAGCCCCAGCATTTT

d_gene: -
v_gene: TRBV6-5
j_gene: TRBJ1-6
abundance: -
CDR3aa: CASSYVARQLSPLHF
CDR3nt: TGTGCCAGCAGCTACGTTGCGAGACAGCTTTCACCCCTCCACTTT

d_gene: TRBD2
v_gene: TRBV6-5
j_gene: TRBJ2-7
abundance: -
CDR3aa: CASNKRGPTYEQYF
CDR3nt: TGTGCCAGCAACAAGCGGGGGCCTACCTACGAGCAGTACTTC

d_gene: -
v_gene: TRBV2
j_gene: TRBJ1-1
abundance: -
CDR3aa: CASSVGGTEAFF
CDR3nt: TGTGCCAGCAGTGTCGGTGGCACTGAAGCTTTCTTT

d_gene: TRBD1
v_gene: TRBV29-1
j_gene: TRBJ1-2
abundance: once
CDR3aa: CSVEGQGSSGYGYTF
CDR3nt: TGCAGCGTTGAGGGACAGGGATCATCTGGCTATGGCTACACCTTC

d_gene: TRBD2
v_gene: TRBV5-1
j_gene: TRBJ2-5
abundance: -
CDR3aa: CASSLVTGGPAETQYF
CDR3nt: TGCGCCAGCAGCTTGGTTACGGGAGGGCCCGCGGAGACCCAGTACTTC

d_gene: -
v_gene: TRBV6-5
j_gene: TRBJ2-3
abundance: -
CDR3aa: CASSFGGGYTQYF
CDR3nt: TGTGCCAGCAGTTTTGGAGGCGGATATACGCAGTATTTT

d_gene: -
v_gene: TRBV19
j_gene: TRBJ1-5
abundance: -
CDR3aa: CASSIRDTNQPQHF
CDR3nt: TGTGCCAGTAGTATACGAGACACAAATCAGCCCCAGCATTTT

d_gene: -
v_gene: TRBV4-2
j_gene: TRBJ2-3
abundance: -
CDR3aa: CASSQGLVSLTDTQYF
CDR3nt: TGTGCCAGCAGCCAAGGTCTAGTTTCCCTCACAGATACGCAGTATTTT

d_gene: -
v_gene: TRBV4-2
j_gene: TRBJ1-2
abundance: -
CDR3aa: CASSQGGGTPDYGYTF
CDR3nt: TGTGCCAGCAGCCAAGGCGGGGGCACGCCGGACTATGGCTACACCTTC

d_gene: -
v_gene: TRBV27
j_gene: TRBJ2-7
abundance: -
CDR3aa: CASSYRRGNGEQYF
CDR3nt: TGTGCCAGCAGTTACCGTCGGGGGAATGGCGAGCAGTACTTC

d_gene: -
v_gene: TRBV7-9
j_gene: TRBJ2-2
abundance: -
CDR3aa: CASSLVSGVTGELFF
CDR3nt: TGTGCCAGCAGCTTAGTATCAGGGGTCACCGGGGAGCTGTTTTTT